Sequencing of this T cell receptor (beta chain) was carried out in a study of OX40 agonist ivuxolimab in advanced cancers. Study at large: Dose-escalation patients were diagnosed with hepatocellular carcinoma, melanoma, renal cell cancer or head and neck cancer. Patients with prior anti-PD-1, anti-PD-L1 or anti-CTLA-4 therapy were eligible; about 41% had some. Study-wide findings and caveats: Both CD4+ and CD8+ T cell populations in blood had undergone clonal expansion by week 6 at 0.1 to 3.0 mg/kg.

Concerning this clone: What it binds is not known.

Repertoires were generated with immunoSEQ multiplex PCR, while TCRdb's copy carries only in-frame clones and drops some. The sample records 70,000 to 100,000 clones, over 75% being singletons. This CDR3 has 18 residues. CDR1 is SNHLY and CDR2 is FYNNEI in the germline V gene. J was trimmed by 1 base and V by 11 bases; bases with no gene match: 17. V gene TRBV2 combines with J gene TRBJ2-3; TRBD2 agrees at 11 bases. Here the sequenced sample was CD4+ or CD8+ T cells sorted from blood, taken in a trial of the OX40 agonist ivuxolimab. The clonotype was recovered from an adult with an advanced solid tumor such as melanoma, head and neck, liver or kidney cancer. The CDR3 sequence: CASKAELAGGWGTDTQYF. The CDR3 DNA follows: TGTGCCTCTAAAGCCGAGCTAGCGGGAGGCTGGGGCACAGATACGCAGTATTTT.